The clone carrying this T cell receptor beta chain was observed at least ten times. The CDR3 extends over 14 amino acids. V lost 7 bases, J lost 5 bases, and 20 bases lay in between. Germline V CDR1 and CDR2: SQVTM, ANQGSEA. This sample stems from a study of identical twins. In TCRdb, the 5' RACE reads were re-called with MiXCR into one record per CDR3 protein. This sample has hundreds of thousands of distinct CDR3 sequences, with under 8.5% found just once. These data were also filed under a second study, of yellow fever vaccine responses in identical twins.

The chain couples TRBV29-1 to TRBJ2-5; the D call may be TRBD1 or TRBD2 (6 bases each). Sequenced sample: PBMCs. The receptor was isolated from a woman between 18 and 30 years old in good health. The CDR3 is CSAGGHRDGETQYF. The CDR3 coding sequence is TGCAGCGCTGGGGGGCATAGGGATGGGGAGACCCAGTACTTC.